Each of the 5 T cell receptor beta chains below was sequenced from the same sample in a study of shared clonotypes between healthy human individuals. CD45RO negativity and positive selection for CCR7 defined naive CD8 cells, a population that excluded terminally differentiated effector memory CD45RA+ cells. Clones were sequenced by immunoSEQ multiplex PCR, and TCRdb holds only the in-frame ones, with some missing. This table has 550,000 to 750,000 clones, 92% appearing once. Sequenced input: naive CD8+ T cells sorted from blood. The receptor source for this set is a young man in good health.

The chain is built from TRBV10-1 and TRBJ2-5; D perhaps matches TRBD2 (6 bases). The V gene's germline CDR1 is WNHNN and CDR2 SYGVQD (reference sequence). Trimming left V 1 base short and J 9 bases short, with 12 bases between. There are 13 residues in the CDR3. CDR3 residues: CASSEFRTGAQYF. The CDR3 region has the DNA TGCGCCAGCAGTGAGTTTCGGACGGGGGCCCAGTACTTC.

V usage is TRBV9 and J usage is TRBJ2-3, with D perhaps matching TRBD2 (6 bases). CDR3 length: 10 amino acids. Per germline, CDR1 SGDLS and CDR2 YYNGEE. V lost 10 bases, J lost 9 bases, and 12 bases lay in between. This CDR3 is CASAGRTQYF. The CDR3 DNA reads as TGTGCCTCGGCGGGGCGGACGCAGTATTTT.

V gene TRBV9 combines with J gene TRBJ2-2; 7 nucleotides align to TRBD2. CDR1 and CDR2 from the germline V gene are SGDLS and YYNGEE. There are 18 residues in the CDR3. Trimming took 2 bases from V and 8 from J; bases not matched to a gene: 18. The CDR3 coding sequence is TGTGCCAGCAGCGTTGCGGGAGAAGAATTTTTTGTGGCTGGGGAGCTGTTTTTT. Translation gives CASSVAGEEFFVAGELFF.

This sequence joins TRBV29-1 and TRBJ1-1; maybe TRBD1 (5 bases). With 7 bases removed from V and 4 bases from J, the gap between germline ends came to 22 bases. The germline V gene has CDR1 SQVTM and CDR2 ANQGSEA. The CDR3 is 15 amino acids. The CDR3 is CSAEGVRAGSTEAFF. For the CDR3, the DNA is TGCAGCGCCGAAGGGGTTCGCGCGGGGAGCACTGAAGCTTTCTTT.

J is TRBJ1-1 and V is TRBV4-1; 7 bases are a match to TRBD1. The germline V gene has CDR1 MGHRA and CDR2 YSYEKL. With 4 bases clipped from V and 0 bases from J, the junction kept 5 bases outside the gene matches. There are 15 residues in the CDR3. The CDR3 region is CASSPWDSMNTEAFF. Written as DNA, the CDR3 is TGCGCCAGCAGCCCGTGGGACAGCATGAACACTGAAGCTTTCTTT.